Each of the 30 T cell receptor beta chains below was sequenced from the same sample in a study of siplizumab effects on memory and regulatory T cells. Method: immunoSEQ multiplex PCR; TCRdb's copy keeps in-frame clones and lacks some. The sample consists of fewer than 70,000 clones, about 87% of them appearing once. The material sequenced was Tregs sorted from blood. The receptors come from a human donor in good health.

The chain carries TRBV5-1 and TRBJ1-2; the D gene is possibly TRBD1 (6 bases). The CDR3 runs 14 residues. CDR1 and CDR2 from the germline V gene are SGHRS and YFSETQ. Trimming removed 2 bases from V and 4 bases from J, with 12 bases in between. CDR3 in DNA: TGCGCCAGCAGCTTACAGGGCCAGTTCTATGGCTACACCTTC. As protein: CASSLQGQFYGYTF. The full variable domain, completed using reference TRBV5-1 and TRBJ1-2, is KAGVTQTPRYLIKTRGQQVTLSCSPISGHRSVSWYQQTPGQGLQFLFEYFSETQRNKGNFPGRFSGRQFSNSRSEMNVSTLELGDSALYLCASSLQGQFYGYTFGSGTRLTVV.

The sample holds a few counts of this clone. The CDR3 loop is CASSRGTVQFF. DNA for the CDR3: TGTGCCAGCAGCCGCGGGACAGTGCAGTTCTTC. The V gene is TRBV4-2, the J gene TRBJ2-1; maybe TRBD1 (7 bases). CDR1 and CDR2 from the germline V gene are LGHNA and YNFKEQ. Deletions cut 4 bases from V and 12 bases from J, with 10 bases between. The CDR3 length is 11 residues.

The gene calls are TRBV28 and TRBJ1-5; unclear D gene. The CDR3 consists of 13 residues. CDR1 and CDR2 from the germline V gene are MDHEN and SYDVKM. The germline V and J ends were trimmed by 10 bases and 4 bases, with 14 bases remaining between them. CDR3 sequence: CATTSSGNQPQHF. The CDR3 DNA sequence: TGTGCCACTACGTCAAGCGGGAATCAGCCCCAGCATTTT.

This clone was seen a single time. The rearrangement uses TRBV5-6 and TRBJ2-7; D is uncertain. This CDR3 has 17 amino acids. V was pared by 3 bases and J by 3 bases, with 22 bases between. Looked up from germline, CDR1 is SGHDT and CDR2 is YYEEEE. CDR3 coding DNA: TGTGCCAGCAGCTCCCAGGTCAGAGTCTACCTATACTACGAGCAGTACTTC. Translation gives CASSSQVRVYLYYEQYF.

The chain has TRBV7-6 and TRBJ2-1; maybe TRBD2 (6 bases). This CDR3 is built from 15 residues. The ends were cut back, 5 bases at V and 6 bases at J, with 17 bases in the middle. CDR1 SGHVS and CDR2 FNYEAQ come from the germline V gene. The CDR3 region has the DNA TGTGCCAGCAGCCCCTCGGACCTGGGGGGCAATGAGCAGTTCTTC. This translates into CASSPSDLGGNEQFF. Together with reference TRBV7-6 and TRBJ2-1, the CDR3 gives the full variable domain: GAGVSQSPRYKVTKRGQDVALRCDPISGHVSLYWYRQALGQGPEFLTYFNYEAQQDKSGLPNDRFSAERPEGSISTLTIQRTEQRDSAMYRCASSPSDLGGNEQFFGPGTRLTVL.

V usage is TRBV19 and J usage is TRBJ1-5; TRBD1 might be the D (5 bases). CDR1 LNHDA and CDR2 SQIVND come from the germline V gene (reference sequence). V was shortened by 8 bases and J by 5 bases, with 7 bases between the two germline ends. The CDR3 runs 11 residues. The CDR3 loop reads CASGTYQPQHF. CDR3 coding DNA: TGTGCCAGTGGGACTTATCAGCCCCAGCATTTT.

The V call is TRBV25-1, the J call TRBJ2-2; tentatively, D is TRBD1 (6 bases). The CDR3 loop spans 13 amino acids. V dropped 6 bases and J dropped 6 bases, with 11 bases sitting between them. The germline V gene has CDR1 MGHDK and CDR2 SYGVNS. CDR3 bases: TGTGCCAGCAGGGAGACAGGCGCCGGGGAGCTGTTTTTT. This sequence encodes CASRETGAGELFF.

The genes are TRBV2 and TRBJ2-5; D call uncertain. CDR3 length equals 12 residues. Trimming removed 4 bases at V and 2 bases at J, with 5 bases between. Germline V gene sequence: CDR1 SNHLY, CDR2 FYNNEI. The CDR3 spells CASSGPQETQYF. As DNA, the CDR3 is TGTGCCAGCAGTGGACCTCAAGAGACCCAGTACTTC.

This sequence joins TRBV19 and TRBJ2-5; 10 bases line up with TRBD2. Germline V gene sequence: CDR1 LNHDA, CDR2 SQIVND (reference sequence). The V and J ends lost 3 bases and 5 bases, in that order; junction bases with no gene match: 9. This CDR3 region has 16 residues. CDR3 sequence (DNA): TGTGCCAGTAGTATTTCTTCCCTAGCGGGAGCTGAGACCCAGTACTTC. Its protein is CASSISSLAGAETQYF.

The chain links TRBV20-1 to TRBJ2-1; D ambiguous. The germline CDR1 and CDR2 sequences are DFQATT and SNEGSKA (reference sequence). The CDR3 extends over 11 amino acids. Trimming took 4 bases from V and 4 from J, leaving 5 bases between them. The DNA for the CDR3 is TGCAGTGCTACTACATACAATGAGCAGTTCTTC. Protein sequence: CSATTYNEQFF.

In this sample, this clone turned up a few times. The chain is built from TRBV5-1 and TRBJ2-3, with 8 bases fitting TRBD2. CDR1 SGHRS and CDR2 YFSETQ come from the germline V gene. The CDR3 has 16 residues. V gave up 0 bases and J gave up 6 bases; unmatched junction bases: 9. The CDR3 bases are TGCGCCAGCAGCTTGGTGTTGGCGGGAGGAGTGGATACGCAGTATTTT. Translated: CASSLVLAGGVDTQYF.

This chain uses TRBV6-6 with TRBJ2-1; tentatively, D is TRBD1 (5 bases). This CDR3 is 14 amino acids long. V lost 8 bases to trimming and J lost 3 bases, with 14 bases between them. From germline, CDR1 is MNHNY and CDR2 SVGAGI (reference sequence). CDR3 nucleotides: TGTGCCAGCCTTCAAAGTAGGGGCTACAATGAGCAGTTCTTC. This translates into CASLQSRGYNEQFF.

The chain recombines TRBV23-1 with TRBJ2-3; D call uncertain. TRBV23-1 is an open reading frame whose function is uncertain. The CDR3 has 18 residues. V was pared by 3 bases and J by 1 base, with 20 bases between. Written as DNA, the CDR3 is TGCGCCAGCAGTCACAAAACCAGAACACTGACCCGCACAGATACGCAGTATTTT. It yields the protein CASSHKTRTLTRTDTQYF.

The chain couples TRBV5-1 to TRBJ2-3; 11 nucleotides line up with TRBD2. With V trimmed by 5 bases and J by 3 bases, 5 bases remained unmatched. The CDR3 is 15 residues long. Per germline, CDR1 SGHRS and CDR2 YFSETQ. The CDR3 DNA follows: TGCGCCAGCAGACTACTAGCGGGAGTTACAGATACGCAGTATTTT. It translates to CASRLLAGVTDTQYF. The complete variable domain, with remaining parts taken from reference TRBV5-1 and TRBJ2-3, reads KAGVTQTPRYLIKTRGQQVTLSCSPISGHRSVSWYQQTPGQGLQFLFEYFSETQRNKGNFPGRFSGRQFSNSRSEMNVSTLELGDSALYLCASRLLAGVTDTQYFGPGTRLTVL.

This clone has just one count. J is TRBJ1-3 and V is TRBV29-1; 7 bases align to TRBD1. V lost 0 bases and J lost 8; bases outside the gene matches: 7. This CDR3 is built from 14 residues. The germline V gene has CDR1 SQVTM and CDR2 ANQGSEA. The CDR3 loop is CSVEEGQRRDTIYF. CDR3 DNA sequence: TGCAGCGTTGAAGAGGGACAGCGACGAGACACCATATATTTT.

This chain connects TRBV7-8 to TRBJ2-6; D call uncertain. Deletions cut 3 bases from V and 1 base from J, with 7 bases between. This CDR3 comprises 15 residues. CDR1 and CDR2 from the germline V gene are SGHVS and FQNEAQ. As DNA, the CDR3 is TGTGCCAGCAGCTTCGTCCTTTCTGGGGCCAACGTCCTGACTTTC. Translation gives CASSFVLSGANVLTF.

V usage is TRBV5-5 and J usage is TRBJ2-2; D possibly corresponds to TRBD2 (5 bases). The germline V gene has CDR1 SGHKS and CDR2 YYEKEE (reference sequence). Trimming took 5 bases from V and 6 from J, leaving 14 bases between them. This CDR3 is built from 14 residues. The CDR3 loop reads CASSGKLVAGELFF. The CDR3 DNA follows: TGTGCCAGCAGTGGAAAACTAGTGGCCGGGGAGCTGTTTTTT.

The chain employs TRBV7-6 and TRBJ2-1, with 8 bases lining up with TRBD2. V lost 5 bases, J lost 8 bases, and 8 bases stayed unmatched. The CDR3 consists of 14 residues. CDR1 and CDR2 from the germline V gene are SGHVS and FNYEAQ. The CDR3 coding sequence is TGTGCCAGCAGCCAGATAGCGGGGCTGTATGAGCAGTTCTTC. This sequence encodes CASSQIAGLYEQFF. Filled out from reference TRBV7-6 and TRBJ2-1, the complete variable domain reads GAGVSQSPRYKVTKRGQDVALRCDPISGHVSLYWYRQALGQGPEFLTYFNYEAQQDKSGLPNDRFSAERPEGSISTLTIQRTEQRDSAMYRCASSQIAGLYEQFFGPGTRLTVL.

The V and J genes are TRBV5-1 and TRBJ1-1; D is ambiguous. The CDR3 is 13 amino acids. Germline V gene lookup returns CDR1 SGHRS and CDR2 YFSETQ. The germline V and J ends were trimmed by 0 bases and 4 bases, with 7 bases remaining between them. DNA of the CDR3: TGCGCCAGCAGCTTGGGGCAGCGCACTGAAGCTTTCTTT. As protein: CASSLGQRTEAFF.

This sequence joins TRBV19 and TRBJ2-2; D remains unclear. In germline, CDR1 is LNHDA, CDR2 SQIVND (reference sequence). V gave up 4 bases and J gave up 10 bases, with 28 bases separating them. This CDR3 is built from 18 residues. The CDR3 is CASSNVAVGFRILEELFF. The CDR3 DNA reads TGTGCCAGTAGTAATGTGGCAGTGGGATTTCGGATATTAGAGGAGCTGTTTTTT.

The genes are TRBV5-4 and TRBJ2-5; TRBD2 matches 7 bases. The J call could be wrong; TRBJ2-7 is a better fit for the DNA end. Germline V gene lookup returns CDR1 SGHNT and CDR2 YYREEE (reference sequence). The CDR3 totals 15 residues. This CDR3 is CASSLGEGGTYEQYF. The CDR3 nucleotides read TGTGCCAGCAGCTTGGGGGAGGGCGGCACCTACGAGCAGTACTTC.

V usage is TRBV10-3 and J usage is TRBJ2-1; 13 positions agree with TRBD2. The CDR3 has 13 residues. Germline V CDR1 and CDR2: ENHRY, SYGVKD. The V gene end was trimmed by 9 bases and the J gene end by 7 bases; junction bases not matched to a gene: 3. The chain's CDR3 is CAIGTSGMNEQFF. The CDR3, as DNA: TGTGCCATAGGGACTAGCGGGATGAATGAGCAGTTCTTC.

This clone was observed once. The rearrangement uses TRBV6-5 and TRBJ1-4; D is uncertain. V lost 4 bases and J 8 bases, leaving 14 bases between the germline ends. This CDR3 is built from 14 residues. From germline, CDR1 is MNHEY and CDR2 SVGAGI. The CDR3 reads CASSSYGVEEKLFF. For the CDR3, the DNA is TGTGCCAGCAGTTCCTACGGGGTCGAGGAAAAACTGTTTTTT.

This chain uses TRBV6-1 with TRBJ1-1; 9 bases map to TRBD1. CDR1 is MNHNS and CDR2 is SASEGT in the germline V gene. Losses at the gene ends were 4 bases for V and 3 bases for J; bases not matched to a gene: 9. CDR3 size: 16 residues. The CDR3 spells CASSAIGTGRYTEAFF. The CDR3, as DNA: TGTGCCAGCAGTGCTATAGGGACAGGGAGATACACTGAAGCTTTCTTT.

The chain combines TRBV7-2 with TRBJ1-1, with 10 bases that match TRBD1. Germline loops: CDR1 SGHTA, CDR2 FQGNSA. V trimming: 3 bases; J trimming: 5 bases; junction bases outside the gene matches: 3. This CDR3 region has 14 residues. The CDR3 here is CASSLDRGWTEAFF. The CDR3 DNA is TGTGCCAGCAGCTTGGACAGGGGGTGGACTGAAGCTTTCTTT.

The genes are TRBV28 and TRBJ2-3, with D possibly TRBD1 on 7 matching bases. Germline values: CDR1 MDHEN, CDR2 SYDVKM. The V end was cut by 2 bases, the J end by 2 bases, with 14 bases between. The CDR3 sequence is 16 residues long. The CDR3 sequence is CASSLGRGVSTDTQYF. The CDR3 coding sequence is TGTGCCAGCAGTTTAGGCAGGGGGGTTTCCACAGATACGCAGTATTTT.

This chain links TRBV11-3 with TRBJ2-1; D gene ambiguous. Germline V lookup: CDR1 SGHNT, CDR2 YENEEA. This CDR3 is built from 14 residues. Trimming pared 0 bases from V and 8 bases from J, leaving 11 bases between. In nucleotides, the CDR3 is TGTGCCAGCAGCTTAGACCCGACAAGGGATGAGCAGTTCTTC. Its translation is CASSLDPTRDEQFF.

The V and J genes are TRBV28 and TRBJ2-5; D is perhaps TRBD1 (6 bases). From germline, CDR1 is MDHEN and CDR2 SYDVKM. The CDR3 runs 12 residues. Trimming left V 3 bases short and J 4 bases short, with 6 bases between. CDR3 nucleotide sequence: TGTGCCAGCAGTTTCAGGGGAGAGACCCAGTACTTC. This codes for CASSFRGETQYF.

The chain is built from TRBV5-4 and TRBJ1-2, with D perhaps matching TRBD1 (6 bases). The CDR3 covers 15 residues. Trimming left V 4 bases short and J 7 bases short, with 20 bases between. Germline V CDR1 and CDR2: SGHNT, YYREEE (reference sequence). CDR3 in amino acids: CASSVGGSGDLGYTF. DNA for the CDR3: TGTGCCAGCAGCGTGGGCGGTTCAGGGGATCTTGGCTACACCTTC.

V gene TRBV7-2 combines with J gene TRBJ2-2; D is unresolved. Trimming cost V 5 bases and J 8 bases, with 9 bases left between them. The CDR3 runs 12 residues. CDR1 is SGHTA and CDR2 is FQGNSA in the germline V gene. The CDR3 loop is CASSPPAGELFF. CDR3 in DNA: TGTGCCAGCAGCCCCCCGGCGGGGGAGCTGTTTTTT.